These 16 T cell receptor beta chains share one sample of origin, sequenced in a study of blood T cells in healthy people across ages. A second about 7 to 12 cycle PCR used barcoded and J-beta primers. TCRdb re-derived calls from the 5' RACE reads in MiXCR, one entry per CDR3 protein. Of 1.8 million or so distinct CDR3 sequences in the sample, 35% to 50% are singletons; the top ten hold approximately 22%. The sample was blood. These receptors were obtained from a human donor in good health.

V gene TRBV20-1 combines with J gene TRBJ2-1; 12 positions agree with TRBD2. The CDR3 totals 14 residues. Germline V gene sequence: CDR1 DFQATT, CDR2 SNEGSKA (reference sequence). J lost 15 bases, V lost 5 bases, and 14 bases had no gene match. The CDR3 sequence: CSAVPGLAGSDRFF. DNA of the CDR3: TGCAGTGCTGTACCGGGACTAGCGGGTTCGGATCGGTTCTTC.

On this clonotype itself: An end of the junction differs from the germline gene, which may be a read error. The CDR3 is CVSSPTGPHQETQYF. The CDR3 nucleotides are TGTGTCAGCAGCCCTACCGGGCCCCACCAAGAGACCCAGTACTTC. The chain carries TRBV5-1 and TRBJ2-5, with D hard to call. The CDR3 runs to 15 residues. Per the germline V gene, CDR1 is SGHRS and CDR2 is YFSETQ.

The V call is TRBV7-6, the J call TRBJ1-4; possibly TRBD1 for D (6 bases). Per germline, CDR1 SGHVS and CDR2 FNYEAQ. The CDR3 totals 17 residues. The germline V and J ends were trimmed by 2 bases and 2 bases, with 15 bases remaining between them. The CDR3: CASSLLTGRSTNEKLFF. In nucleotides, the CDR3 is TGTGCCAGCAGCTTACTTACAGGGCGGTCTACTAATGAAAAACTGTTTTTT.

V is TRBV7-2 and J is TRBJ2-1; 9 bases are shared with TRBD2. Looked up from germline, CDR1 is SGHTA and CDR2 is FQGNSA. V trimming: 6 bases; J trimming: 6 bases; junction bases outside the gene matches: 6. This CDR3 contains 14 residues. CDR3 DNA: TGTGCCAGCAGATTTTCTAGCGGGGTCAATGAGCAGTTCTTC. This gives the protein CASRFSSGVNEQFF.

The chain links TRBV2 to TRBJ1-2; tentatively, D is TRBD1 (6 bases). Germline V gene lookup returns CDR1 SNHLY and CDR2 FYNNEI. The length of the CDR3 is 14 residues. V was shortened by 7 bases and J by 1 base, with 13 bases between the two germline ends. CDR3 sequence reads: CASTPDSFNYGYTF. Written as DNA, the CDR3 is TGTGCCAGCACCCCGGACAGCTTTAACTATGGCTACACCTTC.

Note on this clonotype: Just one base apart from a much larger clone, this may be a read error. The chain recombines TRBV11-2 with TRBJ2-1, with D perhaps matching TRBD2 (6 bases). Germline lookup yields CDR1 SGHAT and CDR2 FQNNGV. The CDR3 has 15 amino acids. V gave up 5 bases and J gave up 0 bases, with 11 bases separating them. In DNA form, the CDR3 reads TGTGCCAGCAGCCCTCACGGGAGCTCCTACAATGAGCAGTTCTTC. It codes for CASSPHGSSYNEQFF.

This chain joins TRBV6-5 and TRBJ2-1, with no clear D. With 0 bases removed from V and 10 bases from J, the gap between germline ends came to 13 bases. CDR1 MNHEY and CDR2 SVGAGI come from the germline V gene. The CDR3 contains 14 residues. The CDR3 DNA reads TGTGCCAGCAGTTACTCGATGGAATTGTGGGAGCAGTTCTTC. Translated: CASSYSMELWEQFF.

This clonotype was recorded at least ten times. V usage is TRBV7-2 and J usage is TRBJ2-7; D not certain. Per germline, CDR1 SGHTA and CDR2 FQGNSA. CDR3 size: 16 residues. Trimming removed 1 base from V and 0 bases from J, with 13 bases in between. This CDR3 is CASSLVGRSGSYEQYF. CDR3 DNA sequence: TGTGCCAGCAGCTTAGTCGGAAGATCCGGCTCCTACGAGCAGTACTTC.

Concerning this clonotype: A clone one base away is much larger, so this may be a read error. The J gene is TRBJ2-5, the V gene TRBV7-7; D unclear. The CDR3 is 16 amino acids. Germline values: CDR1 SSHAT, CDR2 FNYEAQ (reference sequence). CDR3 protein: CASSPMEPAYRETQYF. CDR3 bases: TGTGCTAGCAGCCCGATGGAACCGGCCTATCGAGAGACCCAGTACTTC.

The V call is TRBV15, the J call TRBJ1-4; 7 nucleotides line up with TRBD1. This CDR3 has 15 residues. The V segment lost 3 bases and the J segment 6 bases; nucleotides outside the gene matches: 7. Germline V gene data show CDR1 as LNHNV and CDR2 as YYDKDF (reference sequence). CDR3 sequence (DNA): TGTGCCACCAGCAGTACAGGGGAGGTGGATGAAAAACTGTTTTTT. It encodes CATSSTGEVDEKLFF.

V is TRBV4-2 and J is TRBJ2-1, with 13 nucleotides matching TRBD2. CDR1 and CDR2 (germline): LGHNA, YNFKEQ. The CDR3 consists of 17 residues. Trimming at V came to 3 bases and at J to 2 bases, leaving 4 bases not matched to a gene. The DNA for the CDR3 is TGTGCCAGCAGCCATCGGACTAGCGGGGGCCCCTACAATGAGCAGTTCTTC. The encoded protein is CASSHRTSGGPYNEQFF.

This chain links TRBV20-1 with TRBJ1-2; D is perhaps TRBD1 (5 bases). V was shortened by 3 bases and J by 2 bases, with 16 bases between the two germline ends. This CDR3 contains 15 residues. Germline V gene data show CDR1 as DFQATT and CDR2 as SNEGSKA (reference sequence). As DNA, the CDR3 is TGCAGTGCTAGGGACTACCTCAGGGAGAACTATGGCTACACCTTC. As protein: CSARDYLRENYGYTF.

This clonotype was seen a few times. The chain carries TRBV4-1 and TRBJ2-3; TRBD2 matches 11 bases. V dropped 1 base and J dropped 5; count of bases not matched to a gene: 2. Germline V lookup: CDR1 MGHRA, CDR2 YSYEKL. The CDR3 consists of 15 residues. Here the CDR3 reads CASSQVTSGGDTQYF. CDR3 DNA: TGCGCCAGCAGCCAAGTAACTAGCGGGGGAGATACGCAGTATTTT.

The J gene is TRBJ2-7, the V gene TRBV7-8; TRBD1 is a possible D gene (6 bases). Germline V gene sequence: CDR1 SGHVS, CDR2 FQNEAQ. There are 15 residues in the CDR3. Trimming left V 5 bases short and J 0 bases short, with 14 bases between. CDR3 sequence reads: CASSLGQFFSYEQYF. In DNA form, the CDR3 reads TGTGCCAGCAGCCTAGGACAGTTTTTCTCCTACGAGCAGTACTTC.

The chain has TRBV7-9 and TRBJ2-1, with a possible D match to TRBD2 (6 bases). Germline V CDR1 and CDR2: SEHNR, FQNEAQ (reference sequence). Trimming shortened V by 2 bases and J by 5 bases, and 19 bases separated the two germline ends. The CDR3 has 17 amino acids. In nucleotides, the CDR3 is TGTGCCAGCAGCTTATGGAGGGGCAGAATTAGGGACAATGAGCAGTTCTTC. Protein: CASSLWRGRIRDNEQFF.

This clonotype was detected only a few times. V gene TRBV9 combines with J gene TRBJ1-2; D not resolved. V dropped 0 bases and J dropped 4 bases, with 13 bases sitting between them. This CDR3 comprises 15 residues. Germline CDR1 and CDR2: SGDLS and YYNGEE. CDR3 bases: TGTGCCAGCAGCGTAGGAATGAAGACGATCTATGGCTACACCTTC. This codes for CASSVGMKTIYGYTF.